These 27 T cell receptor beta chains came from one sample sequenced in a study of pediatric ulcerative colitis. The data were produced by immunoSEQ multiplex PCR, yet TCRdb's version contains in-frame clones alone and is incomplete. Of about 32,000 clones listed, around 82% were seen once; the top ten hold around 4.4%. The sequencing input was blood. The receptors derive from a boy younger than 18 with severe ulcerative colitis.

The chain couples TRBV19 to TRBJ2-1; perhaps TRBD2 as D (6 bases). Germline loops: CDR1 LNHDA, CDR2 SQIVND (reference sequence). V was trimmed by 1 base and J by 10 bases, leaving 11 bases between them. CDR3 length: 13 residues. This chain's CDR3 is CASSIAGVYEQFF. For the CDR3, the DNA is TGTGCCAGTAGTATAGCGGGGGTTTACGAGCAGTTCTTC.

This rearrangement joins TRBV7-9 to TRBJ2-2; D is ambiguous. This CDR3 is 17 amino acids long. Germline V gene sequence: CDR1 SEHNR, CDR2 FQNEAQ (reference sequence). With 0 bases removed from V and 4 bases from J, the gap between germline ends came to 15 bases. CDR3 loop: CASSLAGRFQPTGELFF. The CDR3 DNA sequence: TGTGCCAGCAGCTTAGCGGGCCGTTTTCAGCCCACCGGGGAGCTGTTTTTT.

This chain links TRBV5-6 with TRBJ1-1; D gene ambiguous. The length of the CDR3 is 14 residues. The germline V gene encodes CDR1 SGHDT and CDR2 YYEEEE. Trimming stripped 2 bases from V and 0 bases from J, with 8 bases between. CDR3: CASSFLFMNTEAFF. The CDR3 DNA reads TGTGCCAGCAGCTTTCTCTTTATGAACACTGAAGCTTTCTTT.

CDR3 residues: CATSRDTRELTLAFF. CDR3 coding DNA: TGTGCCACCAGCAGAGATACGAGGGAATTGACTCTTGCTTTCTTT. The chain is built from TRBV15 and TRBJ1-1; D is uncertain. Looked up from germline, CDR1 is LNHNV and CDR2 is YYDKDF (reference sequence). The CDR3 has 15 residues. Trimming cost V 0 bases and J 11 bases, with 19 bases left between them.

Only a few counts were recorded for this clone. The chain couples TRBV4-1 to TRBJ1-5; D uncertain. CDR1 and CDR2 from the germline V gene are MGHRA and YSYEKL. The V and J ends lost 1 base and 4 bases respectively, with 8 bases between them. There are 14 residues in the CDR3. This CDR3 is CASSQVGGNQPQHF. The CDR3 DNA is TGCGCCAGCAGCCAAGTGGGCGGGAATCAGCCCCAGCATTTT.

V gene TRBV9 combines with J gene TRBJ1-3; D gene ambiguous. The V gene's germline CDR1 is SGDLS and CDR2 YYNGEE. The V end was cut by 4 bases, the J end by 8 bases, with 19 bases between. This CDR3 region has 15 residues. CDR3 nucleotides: TGTGCCAGCAGCCCGGAGGGCAACGGCCCTTACACCATATATTTT. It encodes CASSPEGNGPYTIYF.

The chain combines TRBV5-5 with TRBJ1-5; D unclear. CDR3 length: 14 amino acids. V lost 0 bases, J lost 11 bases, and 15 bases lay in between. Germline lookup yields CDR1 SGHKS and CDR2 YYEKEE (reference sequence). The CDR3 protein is CASSLEAGRMAQHF. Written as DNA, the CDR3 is TGTGCCAGCAGCTTGGAAGCGGGGAGGATGGCCCAGCATTTT.

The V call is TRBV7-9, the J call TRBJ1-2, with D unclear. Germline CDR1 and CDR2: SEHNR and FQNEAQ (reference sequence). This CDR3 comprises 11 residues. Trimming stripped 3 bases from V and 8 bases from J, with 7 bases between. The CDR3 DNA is TGTGCCAGCAGCTTTGGAGGCGGCTACACCTTC. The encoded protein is CASSFGGGYTF. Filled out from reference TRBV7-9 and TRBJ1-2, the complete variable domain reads DTGVSQNPRHKITKRGQNVTFRCDPISEHNRLYWYRQTLGQGPEFLTYFQNEAQLEKSRLLSDRFSAERPKGSFSTLEIQRTEQGDSAMYLCASSFGGGYTFGSGTRLTVV.

The CDR3 region has the DNA TGTGCCAGCAGCTTAAGGGCGGGGGGAAACAATGAGCAGTTCTTC. Residues: CASSLRAGGNNEQFF. V gene TRBV7-9 combines with J gene TRBJ2-1; TRBD2 agrees at 8 bases. From germline, CDR1 is SEHNR and CDR2 FQNEAQ (reference sequence). The trim removed 2 bases at V and 5 bases at J, leaving 5 bases unmatched. The CDR3 is 15 amino acids.

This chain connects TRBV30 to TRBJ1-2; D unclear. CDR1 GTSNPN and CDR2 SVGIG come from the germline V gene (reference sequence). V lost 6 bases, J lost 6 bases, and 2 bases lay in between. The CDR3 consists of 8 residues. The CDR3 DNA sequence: TGTGCCTGTAATGGCTACACCTTC. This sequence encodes CACNGYTF.

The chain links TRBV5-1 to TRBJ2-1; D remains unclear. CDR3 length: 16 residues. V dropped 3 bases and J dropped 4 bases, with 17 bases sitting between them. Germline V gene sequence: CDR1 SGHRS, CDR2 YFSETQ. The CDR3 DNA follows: TGCGCCAGCAGCTCCTGGGCCAACTCGGAATACAATGAGCAGTTCTTC. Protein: CASSSWANSEYNEQFF. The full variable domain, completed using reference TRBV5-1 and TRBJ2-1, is KAGVTQTPRYLIKTRGQQVTLSCSPISGHRSVSWYQQTPGQGLQFLFEYFSETQRNKGNFPGRFSGRQFSNSRSEMNVSTLELGDSALYLCASSSWANSEYNEQFFGPGTRLTVL.

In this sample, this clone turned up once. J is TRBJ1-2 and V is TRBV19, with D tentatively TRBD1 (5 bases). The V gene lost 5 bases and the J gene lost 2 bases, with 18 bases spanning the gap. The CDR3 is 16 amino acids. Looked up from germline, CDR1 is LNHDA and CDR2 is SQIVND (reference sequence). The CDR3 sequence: CASSERGEGRNYGYTF. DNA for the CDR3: TGTGCCAGTAGTGAGCGAGGGGAGGGACGAAACTATGGCTACACCTTC.

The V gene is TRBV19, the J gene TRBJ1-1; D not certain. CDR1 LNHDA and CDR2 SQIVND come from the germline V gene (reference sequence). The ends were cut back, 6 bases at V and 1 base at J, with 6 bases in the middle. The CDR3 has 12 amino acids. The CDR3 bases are TGTGCCAGTAGAGGGTGGAACACTGAAGCTTTCTTT. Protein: CASRGWNTEAFF.

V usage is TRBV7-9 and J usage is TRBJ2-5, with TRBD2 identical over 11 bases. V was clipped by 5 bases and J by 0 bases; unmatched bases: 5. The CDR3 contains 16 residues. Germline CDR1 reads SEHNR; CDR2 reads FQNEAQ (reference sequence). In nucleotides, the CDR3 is TGTGCCAGCAGCAGAACTAGCGGGAGATACCAAGAGACCCAGTACTTC. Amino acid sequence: CASSRTSGRYQETQYF.

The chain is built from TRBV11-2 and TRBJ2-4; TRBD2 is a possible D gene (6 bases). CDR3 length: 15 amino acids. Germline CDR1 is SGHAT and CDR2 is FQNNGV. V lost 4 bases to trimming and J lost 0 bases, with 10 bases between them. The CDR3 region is CASSYAGQAKNIQYF. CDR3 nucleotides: TGTGCCAGCAGCTATGCGGGGCAAGCCAAAAACATTCAGTACTTC. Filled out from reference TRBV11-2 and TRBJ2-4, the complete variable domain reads EAGVAQSPRYKIIEKRQSVAFWCNPISGHATLYWYQQILGQGPKLLIQFQNNGVVDDSQLPKDRFSAERLKGVDSTLKIQPAKLEDSAVYLCASSYAGQAKNIQYFGAGTRLSVL.

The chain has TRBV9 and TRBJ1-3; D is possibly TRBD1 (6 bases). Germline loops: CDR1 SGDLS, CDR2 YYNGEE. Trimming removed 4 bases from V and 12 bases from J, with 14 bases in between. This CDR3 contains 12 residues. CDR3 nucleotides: TGTGCCAGCAGCCCACAGGGTCAAATCATATATTTT. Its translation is CASSPQGQIIYF.

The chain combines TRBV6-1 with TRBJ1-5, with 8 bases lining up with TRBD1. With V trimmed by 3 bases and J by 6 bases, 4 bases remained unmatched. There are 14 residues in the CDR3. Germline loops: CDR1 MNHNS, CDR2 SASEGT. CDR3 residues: CASSDWQGAQPQHF. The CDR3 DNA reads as TGTGCCAGCAGTGATTGGCAGGGGGCTCAGCCCCAGCATTTT.

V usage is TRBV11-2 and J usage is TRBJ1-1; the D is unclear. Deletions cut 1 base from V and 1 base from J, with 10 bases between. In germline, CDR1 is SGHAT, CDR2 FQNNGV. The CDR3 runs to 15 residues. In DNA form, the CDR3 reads TGTGCCAGCAGCTTAGCACTCGGAAGGAACACTGAAGCTTTCTTT. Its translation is CASSLALGRNTEAFF.

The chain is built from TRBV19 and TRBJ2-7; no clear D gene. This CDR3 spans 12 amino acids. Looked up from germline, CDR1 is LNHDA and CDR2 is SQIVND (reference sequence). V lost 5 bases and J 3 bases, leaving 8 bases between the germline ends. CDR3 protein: CASSGPSYEQYF. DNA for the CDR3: TGTGCCAGTAGTGGTCCGAGCTACGAGCAGTACTTC.

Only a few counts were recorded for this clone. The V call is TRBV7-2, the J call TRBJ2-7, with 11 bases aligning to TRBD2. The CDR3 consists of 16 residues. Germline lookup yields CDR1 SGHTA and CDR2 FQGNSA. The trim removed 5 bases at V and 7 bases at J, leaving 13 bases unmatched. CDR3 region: CASSTALAGGGREQYF. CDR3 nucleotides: TGTGCCAGCAGCACCGCCCTAGCGGGGGGCGGACGGGAGCAGTACTTC.

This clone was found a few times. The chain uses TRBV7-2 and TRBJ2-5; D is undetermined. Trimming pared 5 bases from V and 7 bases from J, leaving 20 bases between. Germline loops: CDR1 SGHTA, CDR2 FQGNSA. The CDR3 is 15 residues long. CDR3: CASSPSGLSSWTQYF. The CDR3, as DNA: TGTGCCAGCAGCCCCTCGGGTCTTAGCTCATGGACCCAGTACTTC.

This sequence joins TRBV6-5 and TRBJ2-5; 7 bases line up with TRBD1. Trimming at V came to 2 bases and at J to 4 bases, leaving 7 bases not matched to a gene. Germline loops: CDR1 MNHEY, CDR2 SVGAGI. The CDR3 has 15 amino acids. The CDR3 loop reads CASSYETGTRETQYF. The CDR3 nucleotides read TGTGCCAGCAGTTACGAGACAGGGACGAGAGAGACCCAGTACTTC.

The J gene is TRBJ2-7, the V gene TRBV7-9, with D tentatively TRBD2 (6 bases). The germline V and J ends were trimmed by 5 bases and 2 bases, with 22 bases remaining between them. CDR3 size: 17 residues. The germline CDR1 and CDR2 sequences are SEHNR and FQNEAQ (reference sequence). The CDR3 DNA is TGTGCCAGCAGCCTCACTGCTCCGGGACTGGGACCCTACGAGCAGTACTTC. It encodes CASSLTAPGLGPYEQYF. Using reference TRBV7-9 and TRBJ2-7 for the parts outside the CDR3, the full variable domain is DTGVSQNPRHKITKRGQNVTFRCDPISEHNRLYWYRQTLGQGPEFLTYFQNEAQLEKSRLLSDRFSAERPKGSFSTLEIQRTEQGDSAMYLCASSLTAPGLGPYEQYFGPGTRLTVT.

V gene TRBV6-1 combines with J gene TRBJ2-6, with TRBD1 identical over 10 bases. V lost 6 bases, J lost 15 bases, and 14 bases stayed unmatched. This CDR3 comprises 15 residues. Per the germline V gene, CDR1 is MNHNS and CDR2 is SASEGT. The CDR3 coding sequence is TGTGCCAGCAGGGAGCCGGGACAGGGGACGACCCACCTGACTTTC. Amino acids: CASREPGQGTTHLTF.

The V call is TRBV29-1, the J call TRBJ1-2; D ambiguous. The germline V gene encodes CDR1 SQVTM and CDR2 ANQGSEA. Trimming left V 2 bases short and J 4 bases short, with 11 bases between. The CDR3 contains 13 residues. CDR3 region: CSVESTIPYGYTF. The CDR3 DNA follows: TGCAGCGTTGAATCGACCATACCCTATGGCTACACCTTC.

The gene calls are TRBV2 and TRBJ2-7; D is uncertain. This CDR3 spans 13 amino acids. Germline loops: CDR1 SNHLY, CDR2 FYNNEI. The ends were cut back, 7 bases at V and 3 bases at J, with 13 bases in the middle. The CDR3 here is CASNPGRLYEQYF. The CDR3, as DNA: TGTGCCAGCAATCCCGGCAGACTCTACGAGCAGTACTTC.

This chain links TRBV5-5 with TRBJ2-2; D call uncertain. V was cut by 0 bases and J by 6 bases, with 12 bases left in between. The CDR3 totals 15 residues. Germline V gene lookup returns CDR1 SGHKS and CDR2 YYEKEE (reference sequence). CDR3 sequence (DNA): TGTGCCAGCAGCTTGGCTTTGACTGCCCCCGGGGAGCTGTTTTTT. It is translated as CASSLALTAPGELFF.